This T cell receptor (beta chain) was captured in a study of T-cell memory formation after mild COVID-19. Turning to the study itself: Largely donor-specific sequence clusters came from two donors. General study results and limits: Memory sampled before infection contained some responding clones, suggesting cross-reactive memory joined.

This clonotype has only a few counts. Its matching antigen is unknown. The germline V and J ends were trimmed by 2 bases and 2 bases, with 9 bases remaining between them. Looked up from germline, CDR1 is KGHSH and CDR2 is LQKENI. The CDR3 contains 14 residues. TCR alpha and TCR beta cDNA libraries carrying sample barcodes and UMIs came from 5'RACE with constant-segment primers. TCRdb re-called the 5' RACE reads with MiXCR, one entry per CDR3 protein. The repertoire consists of approximately 440,000 distinct CDR3 sequences, with 20% occurring once and the leading ten covering around 8%. The V gene is TRBV18, the J gene TRBJ1-2, with no clear D. This TCR came from an adult woman who had mild COVID-19 (a few samples of this study predate the infection). Cell type and time point are not known. Material for sequencing was PBMCs or a T cell subset sorted from them (not recorded which). In nucleotides, the CDR3 is TGTGCCAGCTCACCAGAGGGAACCAACTATGGCTACACCTTC. Its protein product is CASSPEGTNYGYTF.